This T cell receptor (beta chain) was obtained from a study of cytomegalovirus exposure and HLA in healthy donors. This CDR3 spans 12 amino acids. CDR1 is SSHAT and CDR2 is FNYEAQ in the germline V gene (reference sequence). The PCR used 60 Vbeta and 13 Jbeta primers. Sequenced by immunoSEQ multiplex PCR; TCRdb stores in-frame clones only, minus some. Of 200,000 to 250,000 clones in the sample, 70% to 85% were seen once. Concerning this clone: An end of the junction differs from the germline gene, which may be a read error.

The specimen was PBMCs. The TCR sequence derives from a woman aged 40 to 49 in good health and CMV-seronegative. The chain links TRBV7-7 to TRBJ2-5; D is uncertain. DNA for the CDR3: TGTGCTAGCAGCTCCCCCCGAGAGACCCAGTACTTC. Protein product: CASSSPRETQYF.